The clone carrying this TCR beta chain has more than one count but fewer than ten. Germline CDR1 LNHDA, CDR2 SQIVND (reference sequence). This CDR3 is 14 amino acids long. Trimming took off 6 bases at V and 0 bases at J, with 9 bases between the two ends. This entry belongs to a study of blood T cell repertoires in COVID-19. Method: immunoSEQ multiplex PCR; TCRdb's copy keeps in-frame clones and lacks some. This table holds tens of thousands of clones, about four fifths found once. V is TRBV19 and J is TRBJ1-5; unclear D gene. The sequence came from a man between 65 and 85 years old with COVID-19, enrolled during active disease. The sequencing input was peripheral blood. CDR3 sequence reads: CASRTGDSNQPQHF. Written as DNA, the CDR3 is TGTGCCAGTAGGACGGGAGATAGCAATCAGCCCCAGCATTTT.